Shown below are 20 T cell receptor beta chains from a single sample sequenced in a study of blood T cell repertoires in COVID-19. This table comes from immunoSEQ multiplex PCR, and its TCRdb copy is limited to in-frame clones, with some not included. The data hold about 260,000 clones, with 83% observed a single time. Sequencing was done on a sample of peripheral blood. The receptors shown here come from a woman aged 45-65 years who had recovered from COVID-19.

The chain has TRBV7-2 and TRBJ2-1; 12 bases are a match to TRBD2. The CDR3 contains 17 residues. Trimming at V came to 6 bases and at J to 9 bases, leaving 15 bases not matched to a gene. Looked up from germline, CDR1 is SGHTA and CDR2 is FQGNSA. As DNA, the CDR3 is TGTGCCAGCAGTCCAAGACCGGCTAGCGGGAGGGCTGTTGAGCAGTTCTTC. Translation gives CASSPRPASGRAVEQFF.

The rearrangement uses TRBV4-3 and TRBJ2-1; 8 bases match TRBD2. V shed 0 bases, J shed 5 bases, and the junction held 9 bases outside the gene matches. The germline V gene has CDR1 LGHNA and CDR2 YSLEER. The CDR3 is 17 amino acids. The CDR3, as DNA: TGCGCCAGCAGCCAAGATTTTTCGTCGGGGGGGGACAATGAGCAGTTCTTC. Translating it yields CASSQDFSSGGDNEQFF.

V usage is TRBV6-2 or TRBV6-3 and J usage is TRBJ1-1; a possible D gene is TRBD1 (5 bases). The germline V gene has CDR1 MNHEY and CDR2 SVGEGT. Trimming stripped 2 bases from V and 0 bases from J, with 19 bases between. CDR3 length equals 18 residues. CDR3 region: CASSYSPHRSLLNTEAFF. CDR3 in DNA: TGTGCCAGCAGTTACAGTCCCCACAGGAGCCTTTTGAACACTGAAGCTTTCTTT.

The rearrangement joins TRBV5-5 to TRBJ2-7; 7 bases map to TRBD1. Germline CDR1 and CDR2: SGHKS and YYEKEE (reference sequence). V lost 0 bases, J lost 2 bases, and 5 bases stayed unmatched. The CDR3 totals 15 residues. The CDR3 protein is CASSLGSGQAYEQYF. Written as DNA, the CDR3 is TGTGCCAGCAGCTTGGGATCCGGACAGGCCTACGAGCAGTACTTC.

This chain uses TRBV5-1 with TRBJ2-3; 9 bases agree with TRBD2. Germline assignment: CDR1 SGHRS and CDR2 YFSETQ. The trim removed 4 bases at V and 2 bases at J, leaving 8 bases unmatched. The CDR3 is 16 residues long. CDR3 amino acids: CASSNGLAQTTDTQYF. CDR3 coding DNA: TGCGCCAGCAGCAACGGACTAGCGCAGACCACAGATACGCAGTATTTT.

The gene calls are TRBV18 and TRBJ1-1; D may be TRBD1 (6 bases). The V and J ends lost 2 bases and 6 bases respectively, with 22 bases between them. The CDR3 is 17 residues long. Germline V gene data show CDR1 as KGHSH and CDR2 as LQKENI. CDR3 DNA sequence: TGTGCCAGCTCACCATGGGATGGTCGGCAGGGGAGGGCTGAAGCTTTCTTT. This sequence encodes CASSPWDGRQGRAEAFF. Based on the CDR3 plus reference TRBV18 and TRBJ1-1, the full variable domain is NAGVMQNPRHLVRRRGQEARLRCSPMKGHSHVYWYRQLPEEGLKFMVYLQKENIIDESGMPKERFSAEFPKEGPSILRIQQVVRGDSAAYFCASSPWDGRQGRAEAFFGQGTRLTVV.

The chain has TRBV7-9 and TRBJ1-1; D ambiguous. Germline-derived CDR1 and CDR2 are SEHNR and FQNEAQ (reference sequence). This CDR3 region has 13 residues. Trimming left V 3 bases short and J 7 bases short, with 12 bases between. The CDR3 region is CASSLSGLLEAFF. The CDR3 DNA reads TGTGCCAGCAGCTTGAGTGGTCTCCTTGAAGCTTTCTTT. Drawing the rest from reference TRBV7-9 and TRBJ1-1, the complete variable domain is DTGVSQNPRHKITKRGQNVTFRCDPISEHNRLYWYRQTLGQGPEFLTYFQNEAQLEKSRLLSDRFSAERPKGSFSTLEIQRTEQGDSAMYLCASSLSGLLEAFFGQGTRLTVV.

This chain uses TRBV2 with TRBJ2-2; TRBD1 is a possible D gene (5 bases). V gave up 3 bases and J gave up 3 bases, with 14 bases separating them. Germline V lookup: CDR1 SNHLY, CDR2 FYNNEI. This CDR3 has 16 residues. This CDR3 is CASSEFQGRDTGELFF. As DNA, the CDR3 is TGTGCCAGCAGTGAGTTTCAGGGAAGGGACACCGGGGAGCTGTTTTTT.

The chain recombines TRBV24-1 with TRBJ2-5, with 8 bases that match TRBD2. The V gene's germline CDR1 is KGHDR and CDR2 SFDVKD. This CDR3 is built from 15 residues. J gave up 4 bases and V 8 bases, and 11 bases lay outside the gene matches. CDR3: CATMATAGDGETQYF. CDR3 sequence (DNA): TGTGCCACCATGGCCACAGCGGGAGACGGAGAGACCCAGTACTTC.

V usage is TRBV5-1 and J usage is TRBJ2-5, with TRBD1 as a possible D gene (6 bases). Trimming removed 0 bases from V and 5 bases from J, with 20 bases in between. Germline V CDR1 and CDR2: SGHRS, YFSETQ. CDR3 size: 17 residues. The CDR3 here is CASSLVRAGDVLETQYF. In DNA form, the CDR3 reads TGCGCCAGCAGCTTGGTGAGGGCAGGGGACGTCCTGGAGACCCAGTACTTC.

The chain links TRBV24-1 to TRBJ2-5; TRBD2 matches 12 bases. The V and J ends lost 2 bases and 3 bases, in that order; junction bases with no gene match: 3. The CDR3 runs to 16 residues. Germline assignment: CDR1 KGHDR and CDR2 SFDVKD. CDR3 nucleotide sequence: TGTGCCACCAGTGATTCTCTAGCGGGGGGGGAAGAGACCCAGTACTTC. Its protein is CATSDSLAGGEETQYF.

V and J are TRBV19 and TRBJ2-1; 16 positions match TRBD2. CDR3 size: 18 residues. Germline V gene data show CDR1 as LNHDA and CDR2 as SQIVND (reference sequence). J was trimmed by 6 bases and V by 10 bases; bases with no gene match: 15. The CDR3 here is CATTTGLAGGDMINEQFF. The CDR3 DNA sequence: TGTGCCACCACTACGGGACTAGCGGGAGGGGACATGATCAATGAGCAGTTCTTC.

The chain couples TRBV23-1 to TRBJ2-7; 7 bases agree with TRBD1. TRBV23-1 is marked as an open reading frame, function uncertain. The CDR3 spans 16 residues. V dropped 4 bases and J dropped 2; count of bases not matched to a gene: 11. CDR3 bases: TGCGCCAGCAGTCCCCGTCAGGGGGTACGAGCCTACGAGCAGTACTTC. Residues: CASSPRQGVRAYEQYF.

This CDR3 is CASSLATSGSVYEQYF. CDR3 DNA sequence: TGTGCCAGCAGTTTGGCAACAAGCGGGAGTGTTTACGAGCAGTACTTC. This chain links TRBV28 with TRBJ2-7, with TRBD2 matching over 8 bases. Germline loops: CDR1 MDHEN, CDR2 SYDVKM. CDR3 length equals 16 residues. V shed 3 bases and J 4 bases; nucleotides not matched to a gene: 11.

This chain links TRBV4-3 with TRBJ2-1; TRBD1 might be the D (6 bases). The CDR3 spans 15 residues. The germline CDR1 and CDR2 sequences are LGHNA and YSLEER. V shed 0 bases and J shed 8 bases, with 14 bases lying between them. The CDR3 region has the DNA TGCGCCAGCAGCCAAGACCCCCTCCCAGGGGATGAGCAGTTCTTC. Translated: CASSQDPLPGDEQFF.

The chain employs TRBV28 and TRBJ2-2, with 8 bases matching TRBD2. Trimming cost V 8 bases and J 5 bases; bases outside gene matches: 7. Germline CDR1 MDHEN, CDR2 SYDVKM. The CDR3 consists of 14 residues. CDR3 in amino acids: CASRRGGGTGELFF. Written as DNA, the CDR3 is TGTGCCAGCCGTCGGGGCGGGGGGACCGGGGAGCTGTTTTTT.

The chain recombines TRBV19 with TRBJ1-3, with D unresolved. The CDR3 has 14 residues. CDR1 and CDR2 (germline): LNHDA, SQIVND (reference sequence). Trimming removed 3 bases from V and 0 bases from J, with 6 bases in between. CDR3 in amino acids: CASSIRYSGNTIYF. DNA for the CDR3: TGTGCCAGTAGTATCCGGTACTCTGGAAACACCATATATTTT.

The rearrangement joins TRBV4-3 to TRBJ1-6; D is ambiguous. The V gene's germline CDR1 is LGHNA and CDR2 YSLEER. V lost 0 bases and J lost 10, with 10 bases in between. The CDR3 is made up of 14 amino acids. This CDR3 is CASSQDRIGSPLHF. Written as DNA, the CDR3 is TGCGCCAGCAGCCAAGATAGGATCGGGTCACCCCTCCACTTT.

The DNA of the CDR3 is TGTGCCTCGCATTGGGAGTCGCGGAGAGCTTTCTTT. Residues: CASHWESRRAFF. This chain links TRBV30 with TRBJ1-1; D unclear. Germline V gene sequence: CDR1 GTSNPN, CDR2 SVGIG (reference sequence). The CDR3 has 12 residues. V lost 7 bases, J lost 10 bases, and 19 bases lay in between.

The chain is built from TRBV6-2 or TRBV6-3 and TRBJ1-1; a weak D match, TRBD1 (6 bases). V gave up 5 bases and J gave up 11 bases, with 21 bases separating them. The CDR3 loop spans 14 amino acids. The germline gives CDR1 MNHEY, CDR2 SVGEGT. CDR3 coding DNA: TGTGCCAGCAGTCCGACGGGACATTCGCGTCCGGCTTTCTTT. Translating it yields CASSPTGHSRPAFF.